The 30 T cell receptor beta chains reported below all come from one sample, sequenced in a study of shared clonotypes between healthy human individuals. Clones were read by immunoSEQ multiplex PCR, and TCRdb kept only the in-frame ones, dropping some. The sample has some 2,400,000 clones, more than 90% seen once. The material sequenced was naive CD4+ T cells sorted from blood. The subset: CD45RA+ positively selected. These TCRs come from a man between 18 and 35 years old in good health.

V and J are TRBV5-4 and TRBJ2-4, with 7 bases aligning to TRBD1. The CDR3 consists of 14 residues. Germline-derived CDR1 and CDR2 are SGHNT and YYREEE (reference sequence). With 0 bases clipped from V and 9 bases from J, the junction kept 6 bases outside the gene matches. CDR3 residues: CASSLGGGASIQYF. In nucleotides, the CDR3 is TGTGCCAGCAGCTTGGGAGGGGGCGCGAGCATTCAGTACTTC.

The rearrangement joins TRBV5-4 to TRBJ2-5; tentatively, D is TRBD1 (5 bases). There are 15 residues in the CDR3. Trimming stripped 0 bases from V and 3 bases from J, with 12 bases between. Germline CDR1 is SGHNT and CDR2 is YYREEE (reference sequence). The CDR3 spells CASSLDLGAEETQYF. In nucleotides, the CDR3 is TGTGCCAGCAGCTTGGATTTAGGGGCAGAAGAGACCCAGTACTTC.

The chain joins TRBV7-6 to TRBJ2-5; the D is unclear. V dropped 5 bases and J dropped 2 bases, with 12 bases sitting between them. Germline CDR1 is SGHVS and CDR2 is FNYEAQ. CDR3 length equals 14 residues. This CDR3 is CASSHYLKQETQYF. As DNA, the CDR3 is TGTGCCAGCAGCCACTACCTAAAACAAGAGACCCAGTACTTC.

The chain recombines TRBV29-1 with TRBJ2-1; 10 positions agree with TRBD2. CDR3 length equals 13 residues. Trimming took 3 bases from V and 9 from J; bases not matched to a gene: 5. Germline lookup yields CDR1 SQVTM and CDR2 ANQGSEA. CDR3: CSVDSGGSSEQFF. In DNA, the CDR3 is TGCAGCGTTGATAGCGGGGGGTCGAGTGAGCAGTTCTTC.

The rearrangement uses TRBV6-5 and TRBJ2-3; a possible D gene is TRBD1 (6 bases). CDR1 and CDR2 from the germline V gene are MNHEY and SVGAGI. The CDR3 is made up of 13 amino acids. V lost 2 bases and J 8 bases, leaving 11 bases between the germline ends. The CDR3 DNA follows: TGTGCCAGCAGTTACCAGGGGACGGGTACGCAGTATTTT. It is translated as CASSYQGTGTQYF.

Note on this clone: Different DNA sequences within this sample yield the same CDR3. This chain links TRBV2 with TRBJ1-5; D gene unclear. The CDR3 contains 12 residues. Trimming cost V 4 bases and J 4 bases, with 5 bases left between them. The germline V gene has CDR1 SNHLY and CDR2 FYNNEI. CDR3 residues: CASSGGNQPQHF. CDR3 sequence (DNA): TGTGCCAGCAGTGGAGGGAATCAGCCCCAGCATTTT.

This chain connects TRBV4-1 to TRBJ2-1; TRBD2 agrees at 10 bases. Losses at the gene ends were 4 bases for V and 8 bases for J; bases not matched to a gene: 8. The CDR3 is 15 residues long. Germline CDR1 reads MGHRA; CDR2 reads YSYEKL. The CDR3 here is CASSRQREGQHEQFF. CDR3 nucleotides: TGCGCCAGCAGCCGTCAGCGGGAGGGCCAACATGAGCAGTTCTTC.

The J gene is TRBJ1-5, the V gene TRBV19; tentative D call: TRBD1 (6 bases). The V end lost 3 bases, the J end lost 0 bases, and 12 bases lay between the germline ends. Germline lookup yields CDR1 LNHDA and CDR2 SQIVND (reference sequence). The CDR3 extends over 16 amino acids. For the CDR3, the DNA is TGTGCCAGTAGTATTCTACAGGGCAATAGCAATCAGCCCCAGCATTTT. Amino acid sequence: CASSILQGNSNQPQHF.

This chain links TRBV5-8 with TRBJ1-5; D is possibly TRBD1 (5 bases). From germline, CDR1 is SGHTS and CDR2 YDEGEE. The CDR3 is 15 amino acids. V was clipped by 0 bases and J by 3 bases, with 10 bases between them. CDR3 nucleotides: TGTGCCAGCAGCTTGGGGGGGTTTGACAATCAGCCCCAGCATTTT. Translated, it gives CASSLGGFDNQPQHF.

The V gene is TRBV4-1, the J gene TRBJ2-7; D may be TRBD1 (6 bases). The germline V gene has CDR1 MGHRA and CDR2 YSYEKL. Trimming took 3 bases from V and 6 from J, leaving 12 bases between them. The CDR3 extends over 13 amino acids. The CDR3 DNA reads TGCGCCAGCAGCCATTTACAGGGTGGCGAGCAGTACTTC. Protein product: CASSHLQGGEQYF.

V usage is TRBV5-6 and J usage is TRBJ1-1, with 9 bases matching TRBD1. Looked up from germline, CDR1 is SGHDT and CDR2 is YYEEEE. V lost 2 bases, J lost 7 bases, and 6 bases stayed unmatched. CDR3 length equals 14 residues. The CDR3, as DNA: TGTGCCAGCAGCTTTTACAGGGGGCCCGGTGAAGCTTTCTTT. Its translation is CASSFYRGPGEAFF.

This clone has a handful of counts. The chain recombines TRBV30 with TRBJ1-1; D is uncertain. The CDR3 sequence is 16 residues long. Germline CDR1 GTSNPN, CDR2 SVGIG (reference sequence). The V end lost 3 bases, the J end lost 1 base, and 18 bases lay between the germline ends. The CDR3 nucleotides read TGTGCCTGGAGGCCCTTGGAGTTACTGCAGAACACTGAAGCTTTCTTT. It translates to CAWRPLELLQNTEAFF.

The chain joins TRBV9 to TRBJ2-1, with TRBD1 matching over 9 bases. The germline V gene has CDR1 SGDLS and CDR2 YYNGEE. This CDR3 spans 16 amino acids. The ends lost 0 bases at V and 2 bases at J; junction bases unmatched: 3. CDR3 DNA: TGTGCCAGCAGCGTAGGCGGGACAGGGACCTACAATGAGCAGTTCTTC. It translates to CASSVGGTGTYNEQFF.

The chain carries TRBV12-1 and TRBJ2-5; the D call TRBD1 from the table was never checked on the DNA. TRBV12-1 constitutes a pseudogene. The CDR3 runs to 18 residues. CDR3 sequence reads: CASSSDIPRPPPQVAQYF. The CDR3 nucleotides read TGTGCCAGCAGCTCCGATATCCCCAGGCCCCCGCCACAAGTGGCCCAGTACTTC.

The chain joins TRBV7-2 to TRBJ2-7; 8 bases line up with TRBD2. The germline V gene has CDR1 SGHTA and CDR2 FQGNSA. Trimming took 5 bases from V and 3 from J; bases not matched to a gene: 9. The CDR3 runs to 15 residues. The CDR3: CASSPKRERNYEQYF. The CDR3 DNA sequence: TGTGCCAGCAGCCCCAAGCGGGAGCGGAACTACGAGCAGTACTTC.

The rearrangement uses TRBV4-1 and TRBJ2-3; no clear D gene. V was cut by 5 bases and J by 2 bases, with 11 bases left in between. Germline CDR1 is MGHRA and CDR2 is YSYEKL. The CDR3 length is 14 residues. CDR3 nucleotide sequence: TGCGCCAGCAGCTCTAGTGGTCCCACAGATACGCAGTATTTT. This translates into CASSSSGPTDTQYF.

The count of this clone is one. The rearrangement joins TRBV5-5 to TRBJ2-5, with 14 bases matching TRBD2. Trimming took 6 bases from V and 4 from J; bases not matched to a gene: 11. The germline gives CDR1 SGHKS, CDR2 YYEKEE (reference sequence). The CDR3 length is 17 residues. This chain's CDR3 is CASTPGLAGAGGETQYF. The CDR3 DNA reads as TGTGCCAGCACCCCGGGACTAGCGGGGGCCGGCGGAGAGACCCAGTACTTC.

This chain connects TRBV5-1 to TRBJ2-1; the D is unclear. This CDR3 contains 15 residues. V was cut by 4 bases and J by 0 bases, with 11 bases left in between. Germline CDR1 SGHRS, CDR2 YFSETQ. The CDR3 sequence is CASSTTRSSYNEQFF. CDR3 coding DNA: TGCGCCAGCAGCACCACTCGGAGCTCCTACAATGAGCAGTTCTTC.

This chain uses TRBV10-3 with TRBJ2-5; a possible D gene is TRBD2 (5 bases). The CDR3 runs 14 residues. In germline, CDR1 is ENHRY, CDR2 SYGVKD. V was clipped by 10 bases and J by 1 base, with 16 bases between them. CDR3 bases: TGTGCCACCTCCGGCGGGCAGAGCCAAGAGACCCAGTACTTC. Protein product: CATSGGQSQETQYF.

The V call is TRBV28, the J call TRBJ2-7; weak D call: TRBD2 (6 bases). Per the germline V gene, CDR1 is MDHEN and CDR2 is SYDVKM. The CDR3 covers 13 residues. V lost 5 bases, J lost 3 bases, and 11 bases lay in between. This CDR3 reads CASSLTGGYEQYF. In nucleotides, the CDR3 is TGTGCCAGCAGTCTAACCGGGGGCTACGAGCAGTACTTC.

This chain connects TRBV19 to TRBJ2-6; 9 bases map to TRBD1. The CDR3 is 18 amino acids. Germline CDR1 and CDR2: LNHDA and SQIVND (reference sequence). Losses at the gene ends were 4 bases for V and 0 bases for J; bases not matched to a gene: 7. CDR3 residues: CASSSTGTGNSGANVLTF. CDR3 coding DNA: TGTGCCAGTAGTAGCACCGGGACAGGGAACTCTGGGGCCAACGTCCTGACTTTC.

V gene TRBV28 combines with J gene TRBJ1-2, with 8 bases fitting TRBD1. V shed 5 bases and J 3 bases; nucleotides not matched to a gene: 11. Looked up from germline, CDR1 is MDHEN and CDR2 is SYDVKM. There are 16 residues in the CDR3. The CDR3 DNA reads TGTGCCAGCAGTCTGGGGGACAGGAGGACGTACTATGGCTACACCTTC. Translated, it gives CASSLGDRRTYYGYTF.

The rearrangement links TRBV2 to TRBJ1-4; 7 bases line up with TRBD1. CDR1 and CDR2 (germline): SNHLY, FYNNEI. V was clipped by 6 bases and J by 8 bases; unmatched bases: 6. This CDR3 spans 13 amino acids. This chain's CDR3 is CASRQGISEKLFF. For the CDR3, the DNA is TGTGCCAGCAGACAGGGGATATCGGAAAAACTGTTTTTT.

This clone was picked up one time. This chain connects TRBV29-1 to TRBJ2-7; 7 bases agree with TRBD2. The germline gives CDR1 SQVTM, CDR2 ANQGSEA. The CDR3 runs to 14 residues. V dropped 4 bases and J dropped 0; count of bases not matched to a gene: 6. The DNA for the CDR3 is TGCAGCGTTGTTGGGGGAGGGAGCTCCTACGAGCAGTACTTC. Its translation: CSVVGGGSSYEQYF.

This chain uses TRBV30 with TRBJ2-1; TRBD2 aligns across 8 bases. With V trimmed by 4 bases and J by 5 bases, 13 bases remained unmatched. This CDR3 is 16 amino acids long. Germline V gene lookup returns CDR1 GTSNPN and CDR2 SVGIG (reference sequence). CDR3 sequence: CAWKVGAAGGDNEQFF. CDR3 DNA sequence: TGTGCCTGGAAGGTCGGCGCGGCGGGGGGAGACAATGAGCAGTTCTTC.

The chain uses TRBV9 and TRBJ2-1, with D perhaps matching TRBD2 (6 bases). CDR1 is SGDLS, CDR2 YYNGEE, per germline. Trimming removed 0 bases at V and 6 bases at J, with 10 bases between. CDR3 size: 14 residues. The CDR3 protein is CASSVGTIANEQFF. The CDR3 bases are TGTGCCAGCAGCGTAGGGACTATAGCCAATGAGCAGTTCTTC.

On this clone: At one end, the junction sequence differs from germline, possibly due to a read error. This sample includes further DNA sequences coding for the same CDR3. The V and J genes are TRBV9 and TRBJ1-1, with a tentative D call TRBD1 (6 bases). This CDR3 region has 14 residues. The germline CDR1 and CDR2 sequences are SGDLS and YYNGEE. In DNA, the CDR3 is TGTGCCAGCAGTGTAGGGGGGGTGAACACTGAAGCTTTCTTT. This codes for CASSVGGVNTEAFF.

The CDR3 bases are TGTGCCATCAGTGTCACTATGGATACGCAGTATTTT. This translates into CAISVTMDTQYF. The gene calls are TRBV10-3 and TRBJ2-3; no reliable D call. Trimming removed 4 bases at V and 6 bases at J, with 8 bases between. CDR3 length equals 12 residues. Germline CDR1 ENHRY, CDR2 SYGVKD.

As for this clone: The same CDR3 arises from other DNA sequences in this sample as well. The V gene is TRBV10-3, the J gene TRBJ1-1; D remains ambiguous. Germline V lookup: CDR1 ENHRY, CDR2 SYGVKD. The CDR3 sequence is 11 residues long. With 8 bases removed from V and 1 base from J, the gap between germline ends came to 5 bases. The CDR3 nucleotides read TGTGCCATCGGTGGGAACACTGAAGCTTTCTTT. It encodes CAIGGNTEAFF.

The chain joins TRBV7-9 to TRBJ1-6, with a weak D call TRBD1 (5 bases). The germline V gene encodes CDR1 SEHNR and CDR2 FQNEAQ (reference sequence). The V end lost 5 bases, the J end lost 8 bases, and 19 bases lay between the germline ends. CDR3 length equals 16 residues. As DNA, the CDR3 is TGTGCCAGCAGCCTGTCGGGGATCGGGGCGGATTCACCCCTCCACTTT. This gives the protein CASSLSGIGADSPLHF.